The T cell receptor (beta chain) described here comes from a study of blood T cell repertoires in COVID-19. Study-level information: Acute and convalescent COVID-19 samples came from the United States, Italy and Spain. The analysed material was cDNA or gDNA that came from T cells, B-cell-depleted T cells, or PBMCs.

Trimming removed 5 bases from V and 2 bases from J; junction bases left unmatched: 5. CDR3 length equals 15 residues. The V gene's germline CDR1 is SGHAT and CDR2 FQNNGV. Per the study methods: Estimation of nucleated cell counts relied on the amplification of reference gene primers. The data were produced by immunoSEQ multiplex PCR, yet TCRdb's version contains in-frame clones alone and is incomplete. That table gives V, J and clone size, and the DNA gave D and trimming. The sample includes about 54,000 clones, approximately 91% of them seen just once. Material: peripheral blood. The J gene is TRBJ2-3, the V gene TRBV11-2; the match to TRBD2 covers 9 bases. The receptor was derived from a man between 45 and 60 years old with acute or convalescent COVID-19. In nucleotides, the CDR3 is TGTGCCAGCAGCATAGCGGGAGCGCCCACAGATACGCAGTATTTT. Amino acids: CASSIAGAPTDTQYF. The variable domain in full, with the rest retrieved from reference TRBV11-2 and TRBJ2-3, is EAGVAQSPRYKIIEKRQSVAFWCNPISGHATLYWYQQILGQGPKLLIQFQNNGVVDDSQLPKDRFSAERLKGVDSTLKIQPAKLEDSAVYLCASSIAGAPTDTQYFGPGTRLTVL.